These T cell receptor beta chains were read from a single sample in a study of cytomegalovirus exposure and HLA in healthy donors. Profiling relied on immunoSEQ multiplex PCR, and the TCRdb table lists in-frame clones only, not all of them. The data hold approximately 140,000 clones, with around 85% observed a single time. Sequenced input: PBMCs. The receptors originated from a man in his forties or fifties in good health and CMV-seropositive. Each CDR3 is given with its conserved first and last residue. The D gene is left open where the match is weak. The size field is filled for only some rows; it gives once, few, many or a size class.

D | J | size | V | DNA | CDR3
TRBD1 | TRBJ1-1 | once | TRBV2 | TGTGCCAGCAGTGGACAGGGTATTGGGAACACTGAAGCTTTCTTT | CASSGQGIGNTEAFF
- | TRBJ1-1 | - | TRBV19 | TGTGCCAGTAGTATATGGTGGCAGGACACTGAAGCTTTCTTT | CASSIWWQDTEAFF
- | TRBJ2-4 | - | TRBV2 | TGTGCCAGCAGTGCCGTCGGGGTAAACATTCAGTACTTC | CASSAVGVNIQYF
- | TRBJ2-7 | few | TRBV7-8 | TGTGCCAGCAGCTACGCATCCGGCTCCTACGAGCAGTACTTC | CASSYASGSYEQYF
TRBD2 | TRBJ2-3 | once | TRBV27 | TGTGCCAGCAGTTTGGGGCCTAGCGGGAGCGCCGAAGATACGCAGTATTTT | CASSLGPSGSAEDTQYF
TRBD1 | TRBJ1-2 | - | TRBV30 | TGTGCCTGGAGTGTAGGGGGACAGCTCTTCTATGGCTACACCTTC | CAWSVGGQLFYGYTF
- | TRBJ2-3 | - | TRBV29-1 | TGCAGCGTTGGCGGAGGGATAACAGATACGCAGTATTTT | CSVGGGITDTQYF
- | TRBJ1-1 | once | TRBV7-9 | TGTGCCAGCAGCTCCTTCCGGGGGGGCGGCCCCTCAAACACTGAAGCTTTCTTT | CASSSFRGGGPSNTEAFF
TRBD1 | TRBJ1-2 | - | TRBV7-9 | TGTGCCAGCAGCCCTGACAGGGATTATGGCTACACCTTC | CASSPDRDYGYTF
TRBD1 | TRBJ1-4 | - | TRBV18 | TGTGCCAGCTCACAGGGGGCTCCACCTAATGAAAAACTGTTTTTT | CASSQGAPPNEKLFF
TRBD2 | TRBJ2-5 | - | TRBV6-5 | TGTGCCAGCTCAGCGGGGGCCTACCAAGAGACCCAGTACTTC | CASSAGAYQETQYF
TRBD1 | TRBJ2-2 | - | TRBV6-1 | TGTGCCAGCAGGGACAGGGGGCGAGCCACCGGGGAGCTGTTTTTT | CASRDRGRATGELFF
- | TRBJ2-7 | - | TRBV5-6 | TGTGCCAGCAGCTTGCCTGACACTTACGAGCAGTACTTC | CASSLPDTYEQYF
- | TRBJ2-3 | - | TRBV30 | TGTGCCTGGAGTCTATCACTCGGGGGGCCCACAGATACGCAGTATTTT | CAWSLSLGGPTDTQYF
TRBD1 | TRBJ1-2 | - | TRBV10-3 | TGTGCCATCAAAGAAGAGGGGGCGCGGGGTGGCTACACCTTC | CAIKEEGARGGYTF
- | TRBJ2-2 | few | TRBV9 | TGTGCCAGCAGCGTACCTAGCTCGACCGGGGAGCTGTTTTTT | CASSVPSSTGELFF
TRBD1 | TRBJ2-7 | - | TRBV6-6 | TGTGCCAGCAGACGACAGGGGATTGACGAGCAGTACTTC | CASRRQGIDEQYF
TRBD2 | TRBJ2-1 | - | TRBV18 | TGTGCCAGCTCACCGAATGGGCCCGCGGGGGGGAACAATGAGCAGTTCTTC | CASSPNGPAGGNNEQFF
- | TRBJ2-1 | once | TRBV6-5 | TGTGCCAGCAGTTACCGCGGGGCATTTCACAATGAGCAGTTCTTC | CASSYRGAFHNEQFF
TRBD1 | TRBJ2-7 | - | TRBV25-1 | TGTGCCAGCAGTGAGGGGCTGGGACAGGGCTCCTACGAGCAGTACTTC | CASSEGLGQGSYEQYF